Each of the 32 T cell receptor beta chains below was sequenced from the same sample in a study of spatial heterogeneity in lung cancer. In TCRdb, the 5' RACE reads were re-called with MiXCR into one record per CDR3 protein. The repertoire consists of around 11,000 distinct CDR3 sequences, with 3% to 4.5% occurring once and the leading ten covering over 6.5%. Stated time point: sample taken at primary tumor resection. Sequencing of whole RNA from tumor, nontumor lung or frozen PBMC involved no sorting. The sequences come from normal lung tissue next to the tumor, collected at surgery. The receptor source for this set is a male donor with early-stage non-small cell lung cancer.

There are a few counts of this clonotype. For a library built for alpha chains, this beta chain is a stray read; little rests on its size. The rearrangement joins TRBV30 to TRBJ2-5, with TRBD2 as a possible D gene (5 bases). Trimming pared 3 bases from V and 5 bases from J, leaving 13 bases between. The CDR3 spans 13 residues. CDR1 GTSNPN and CDR2 SVGIG come from the germline V gene (reference sequence). The CDR3 region has the DNA TGTGCCTGGAGGTTAGCGAGCCCCGAGACCCAGTACTTC. This encodes CAWRLASPETQYF.

The sample holds many counts of this clonotype. This beta chain appears as a stray read in a library generated for alpha chains; its size is not informative. This chain uses TRBV20-1 with TRBJ1-1, with 8 bases fitting TRBD1. CDR3 length equals 15 residues. V shed 0 bases and J 2 bases; nucleotides not matched to a gene: 5. Germline V CDR1 and CDR2: DFQATT, SNEGSKA (reference sequence). CDR3 nucleotide sequence: TGCAGTGCTAGAGATCGGGGACAGGCAAACACTGAAGCTTTCTTT. Amino acids: CSARDRGQANTEAFF.

This clonotype has a count of ten or more. This beta chain appears as a stray read in a library generated for alpha chains; its size is not informative. This chain links TRBV11-2 with TRBJ2-7, with a possible D match to TRBD2 (6 bases). Trimming took 1 base from V and 5 from J, leaving 9 bases between them. CDR1 is SGHAT and CDR2 is FQNNGV in the germline V gene. There are 13 residues in the CDR3. CDR3 region: CASSLAPGDEQYF. CDR3 nucleotide sequence: TGTGCCAGCAGCTTAGCGCCGGGGGACGAGCAGTACTTC.

This clonotype was seen repeatedly, ten times or more. A library prepared for alpha chains yielded this beta chain as an off-target read; its size is of little meaning. This chain uses TRBV4-2 with TRBJ1-2, with D unclear. Per germline, CDR1 LGHNA and CDR2 YNFKEQ. The CDR3 is 14 residues long. The germline V and J ends were trimmed by 2 bases and 2 bases, with 9 bases remaining between them. CDR3 bases: TGTGCCAGCAGCCAAAGTTTAGACAACTATGGCTACACCTTC. Protein sequence: CASSQSLDNYGYTF.

This clonotype was detected many times. Being off target in a library aimed at alpha chains, this beta chain has a size of little meaning. The V gene is TRBV19, the J gene TRBJ2-2; 7 bases line up with TRBD2. The V segment lost 4 bases and the J segment 6 bases; nucleotides outside the gene matches: 2. From germline, CDR1 is LNHDA and CDR2 SQIVND (reference sequence). The CDR3 runs to 13 residues. The CDR3 nucleotides are TGTGCCAGTAGTACTCTAGCGGCCGGGGAGCTGTTTTTT. This sequence encodes CASSTLAAGELFF. Using reference TRBV19 and TRBJ2-2 for the parts outside the CDR3, the full variable domain is DGGITQSPKYLFRKEGQNVTLSCEQNLNHDAMYWYRQDPGQGLRLIYYSQIVNDFQKGDIAEGYSVSREKKESFPLTVTSAQKNPTAFYLCASSTLAAGELFFGEGSRLTVL.

This clonotype was counted at least ten times. As an off-target read in a library built for alpha chains, this beta chain has a frequency of little significance. The J gene is TRBJ2-1, the V gene TRBV12-3 or TRBV12-4, with 10 bases matching TRBD2. The ends lost 2 bases at V and 5 bases at J; junction bases unmatched: 3. This CDR3 contains 15 residues. CDR3 nucleotide sequence: TGTGCCAGCAGTTTAACACTAGCGGGGAACAATGAGCAGTTCTTC. This encodes CASSLTLAGNNEQFF.

This clonotype was seen at least ten times. The library was designed around alpha chains, so this beta chain is a stray read whose abundance carries little weight. This sequence joins TRBV5-5 and TRBJ1-4, with 7 bases identical to TRBD1. This CDR3 is 16 amino acids long. Trimming took 0 bases from V and 5 from J; bases not matched to a gene: 7. Per the germline V gene, CDR1 is SGHKS and CDR2 is YYEKEE (reference sequence). CDR3 region: CASSLAAGQRNEKLFF. The CDR3 nucleotides read TGTGCCAGCAGCTTGGCGGCGGGACAGCGCAATGAAAAACTGTTTTTT.

Note on this clonotype: The junction departs from the called germline gene at one end, perhaps through a read error. The size of this beta chain means little, since it is a stray read in a library made for alpha chains. CDR3 region: CASSVAGGTYEQYF. The CDR3 coding sequence is TGTGCCAGCAGCGTAGCAGGGGGAACCTACGAGCAGTACTTC. The rearrangement uses TRBV7-6 and TRBJ2-7; TRBD1 aligns across 7 bases. Germline CDR1 reads SGHVS; CDR2 reads FNYEAQ. The CDR3 consists of 14 residues.

In regard to this clonotype: It may be a read error: a sequence one base away is much more abundant. Found in a library prepared for alpha chains, this beta chain is an off-target read, and its abundance has little meaning. This chain joins TRBV7-8 and TRBJ2-1; possible D gene TRBD1, 5 bases. The CDR3 totals 13 residues. Germline values: CDR1 SGHVS, CDR2 FQNEAQ. CDR3 nucleotide sequence: TGTGACAGCAGCTTAGTCCAGGGAAATGAGCAGTTCTTC. Encoded protein: CDSSLVQGNEQFF. The full variable domain, completed using reference TRBV7-8 and TRBJ2-1, is GAGVSQSPRYKVAKRGQDVALRCDPISGHVSLFWYQQALGQGPEFLTYFQNEAQLDKSGLPSDRFFAERPEGSVSTLKIQRTQQEDSAVYLCDSSLVQGNEQFFGPGTRLTVL.

This clonotype was detected ten times or more. This beta chain is a stray read from a library made for alpha chains; its abundance is not meaningful. This chain joins TRBV7-8 and TRBJ2-3; no firm D call. The CDR3 has 12 residues. Germline-derived CDR1 and CDR2 are SGHVS and FQNEAQ. V lost 5 bases and J 3 bases, leaving 6 bases between the germline ends. CDR3 in DNA: TGTGCCAGCAGCCACCCGACAGATACGCAGTATTTT. It translates to CASSHPTDTQYF. The whole variable domain, remainder taken from reference TRBV7-8 and TRBJ2-3, is GAGVSQSPRYKVAKRGQDVALRCDPISGHVSLFWYQQALGQGPEFLTYFQNEAQLDKSGLPSDRFFAERPEGSVSTLKIQRTQQEDSAVYLCASSHPTDTQYFGPGTRLTVL.

By share of the sample, this clonotype is medium-sized. Because this beta chain is a stray read in a library intended to capture alpha chains, its abundance should not be given much weight. The chain joins TRBV6-5 to TRBJ2-1; 8 nucleotides agree with TRBD2. This CDR3 is 15 amino acids long. With V trimmed by 8 bases and J by 8 bases, 14 bases remained unmatched. Germline V CDR1 and CDR2: MNHEY, SVGAGI. CDR3 loop: CASGRASGHGYEQFF. CDR3 in DNA: TGTGCCAGCGGGAGGGCTAGCGGGCACGGGTATGAGCAGTTCTTC.

There are a few counts of this clonotype. In a library made to pick up alpha chains, this beta chain is a stray read with a size that means little. The V and J genes are TRBV18 and TRBJ2-3; a possible D gene is TRBD2 (5 bases). In germline, CDR1 is KGHSH, CDR2 LQKENI. The CDR3 extends over 16 amino acids. Trimming removed 3 bases at V and 4 bases at J, with 17 bases between. CDR3 loop: CASSPRGFREADTQYF. CDR3 bases: TGTGCCAGCTCACCCCGGGGATTTCGTGAGGCAGATACGCAGTATTTT.

This clonotype was recorded at least ten times. With the library built for alpha chains, this beta chain is off target and its frequency is not meaningful. The gene calls are TRBV7-2 and TRBJ2-1; 14 bases match TRBD2. The germline CDR1 and CDR2 sequences are SGHTA and FQGNSA. This CDR3 region has 16 residues. The junction had 6 bases not matched to a gene; V was cut back by 2 bases and J by 9 bases. CDR3 amino acids: CASSLLTSGRVPEQFF. Written as DNA, the CDR3 is TGTGCCAGCAGCTTACTGACTAGCGGGAGGGTTCCTGAGCAGTTCTTC.

This clonotype was found many times. A library prepared for alpha chains yielded this beta chain as an off-target read; its size is of little meaning. The genes are TRBV6-5 and TRBJ1-1; no clear D. The V gene's germline CDR1 is MNHEY and CDR2 SVGAGI. Trimming removed 6 bases at V and 0 bases at J, with 11 bases between. This CDR3 has 14 amino acids. The CDR3 coding sequence is TGTGCCAGCAGCGAGAAGACGGTGAACACTGAAGCTTTCTTT. Amino acid sequence: CASSEKTVNTEAFF.

This clonotype was seen ten or more times. Being off target in a library aimed at alpha chains, this beta chain has a size of little meaning. The chain uses TRBV4-2 and TRBJ2-7, with 10 bases matching TRBD2. The CDR3 sequence is 15 residues long. Germline CDR1 reads LGHNA; CDR2 reads YNFKEQ. Unmatched junction bases numbered 6, after V lost 4 bases and J lost 3 bases. For the CDR3, the DNA is TGTGCCAGCAGCCCGGGACTAGCGTTTGGCTACGAGCAGTACTTC. As protein: CASSPGLAFGYEQYF.

By its share, this clonotype is medium-sized. This beta chain lies outside the target of a library built for alpha chains; its clone size means little. V and J are TRBV11-2 and TRBJ2-1; 7 positions match TRBD1. The V and J ends lost 1 base and 9 bases, in that order; junction bases with no gene match: 3. Germline loops: CDR1 SGHAT, CDR2 FQNNGV. The CDR3 runs to 13 residues. CDR3: CASSLGRGPEQFF. Here the CDR3 DNA reads TGTGCCAGCAGCTTAGGTAGGGGGCCTGAGCAGTTCTTC.

This clonotype has ten or more counts. As an off-target read in a library built for alpha chains, this beta chain has a frequency of little significance. This chain links TRBV10-3 with TRBJ1-5; D is perhaps TRBD1 (5 bases). CDR1 and CDR2 (germline): ENHRY, SYGVKD. This CDR3 contains 17 residues. Deletions cut 2 bases from V and 6 bases from J, with 20 bases between. The CDR3 sequence: CAISEGDGTTIAQPQHF. The CDR3 bases are TGTGCCATCAGTGAGGGTGACGGGACCACTATTGCTCAGCCCCAGCATTTT.

This clonotype was seen many times. A library made for alpha chains picked up this beta chain off target, so its size means little. The gene calls are TRBV28 and TRBJ1-3; 8 bases are shared with TRBD1. Germline lookup yields CDR1 MDHEN and CDR2 SYDVKM. With 8 bases clipped from V and 0 bases from J, the junction kept 6 bases outside the gene matches. The CDR3 spans 15 residues. For the CDR3, the DNA is TGTGCCAGCCGGGACAGGATGAGCTCTGGAAACACCATATATTTT. Translating it yields CASRDRMSSGNTIYF.

This clonotype appeared many times. For a library built for alpha chains, this beta chain is a stray read; little rests on its size. V and J are TRBV6-2 or TRBV6-3 and TRBJ1-6; TRBD1 aligns across 7 bases. Trimming removed 7 bases from V and 6 bases from J; junction bases left unmatched: 9. This CDR3 region has 15 residues. Germline CDR1 is MNHEY and CDR2 is SVGEGT. Written as DNA, the CDR3 is TGTGCCAGCATCCTTACCGGGACAGCTAATTCACCCCTCCACTTT. The encoded protein is CASILTGTANSPLHF.

This clonotype was detected many times. As an off-target read in a library built for alpha chains, this beta chain has a frequency of little significance. The V gene is TRBV28, the J gene TRBJ1-1; D unclear. V lost 3 bases and J 4 bases, leaving 6 bases between the germline ends. This CDR3 has 12 amino acids. Per the germline V gene, CDR1 is MDHEN and CDR2 is SYDVKM. This chain's CDR3 is CASSLDPTEAFF. CDR3 nucleotides: TGTGCCAGCAGTTTGGACCCCACTGAAGCTTTCTTT.

This clonotype was recorded a few times. This beta chain came through as a stray read in a library set up for alpha chains, and its size says little. V gene TRBV9 combines with J gene TRBJ1-1; 7 bases are a match to TRBD1. This CDR3 spans 15 amino acids. V dropped 3 bases and J dropped 5; count of bases not matched to a gene: 10. Germline V gene lookup returns CDR1 SGDLS and CDR2 YYNGEE. The CDR3, as DNA: TGTGCCAGCAGCGGTCAGGGGGTTTCGACGACTGAAGCTTTCTTT. Amino acid sequence: CASSGQGVSTTEAFF.

This clonotype was seen just once. Being off target in a library aimed at alpha chains, this beta chain has a size of little meaning. J is TRBJ2-5 and V is TRBV6-5; no clear D gene. CDR1 and CDR2 from the germline V gene are MNHEY and SVGAGI. V lost 8 bases, J lost 1 base, and 14 bases lay in between. The CDR3 covers 14 residues. CDR3 sequence: CASYSIRGQETQYF. The CDR3 DNA is TGTGCCAGCTACTCGATACGAGGCCAAGAGACCCAGTACTTC.

Only a few counts were recorded for this clonotype. For a library built for alpha chains, this beta chain is a stray read; little rests on its size. The chain couples TRBV5-1 to TRBJ2-4, with D possibly TRBD1 on 5 matching bases. Germline assignment: CDR1 SGHRS and CDR2 YFSETQ. The V gene lost 0 bases and the J gene lost 0 bases, with 10 bases spanning the gap. This CDR3 region has 16 residues. The CDR3 loop reads CASSLAQGRAKNIQYF. The CDR3 DNA reads as TGCGCCAGCAGCTTGGCTCAGGGTCGAGCCAAAAACATTCAGTACTTC.

This clonotype was recorded at least ten times. This beta chain is a stray sequence in a library constructed for alpha chains; its clone size is not meaningful. In DNA form, the CDR3 reads TGTGCCAGCAGTTTTAGCCTAGACTACAATGAGCAGTTCTTC. It encodes CASSFSLDYNEQFF. The chain couples TRBV12-3 or TRBV12-4 to TRBJ2-1, with no clear D. Trimming removed 3 bases from V and 3 bases from J, with 9 bases in between. This CDR3 region has 14 residues.

The table lists this clonotype with many counts. Since it is a stray read in a library aimed at alpha chains, this beta chain has a size that is not meaningful. The rearrangement links TRBV4-3 to TRBJ2-7; 8 positions match TRBD1. J was trimmed by 5 bases and V by 0 bases; bases with no gene match: 9. In germline, CDR1 is LGHNA, CDR2 YSLEER. The CDR3 has 16 amino acids. The CDR3 reads CASSQEGGQGLHEQYF. The CDR3 DNA reads as TGCGCCAGCAGCCAAGAAGGAGGACAGGGATTGCACGAGCAGTACTTC.

In this sample, this clonotype turned up many times. This beta chain turned up in a library designed for alpha chains; as an off-target read, its abundance says little. The chain is built from TRBV6-5 and TRBJ1-5; 8 bases are shared with TRBD1. The CDR3 spans 14 residues. CDR1 is MNHEY and CDR2 is SVGAGI in the germline V gene. The V gene end was trimmed by 10 bases and the J gene end by 6 bases; junction bases not matched to a gene: 11. CDR3 loop: CATKDRDNTQPQHF. Here the CDR3 DNA reads TGTGCCACTAAGGACAGGGATAATACTCAGCCCCAGCATTTT.

Sample share makes this clonotype medium-sized. This beta chain came through as a stray read in a library set up for alpha chains, and its size says little. The chain uses TRBV28 and TRBJ2-7, with no clear D. The germline gives CDR1 MDHEN, CDR2 SYDVKM. The CDR3 runs to 15 residues. V was shortened by 7 bases and J by 0 bases, with 16 bases between the two germline ends. The CDR3, as DNA: TGTGCCAGCACCGAAGCAGGCATGAGCTCCTACGAGCAGTACTTC. Translating gives CASTEAGMSSYEQYF.

This clonotype was counted many times. As an off-target read in a library built for alpha chains, this beta chain has a frequency of little significance. The chain combines TRBV9 with TRBJ2-7; 13 bases are a match to TRBD2. This CDR3 spans 16 amino acids. V lost 3 bases to trimming and J lost 2 bases; unmatched junction nucleotides: 5. The germline CDR1 and CDR2 sequences are SGDLS and YYNGEE. The CDR3 loop reads CASSARLAGGPYEQYF. CDR3 DNA: TGTGCCAGCAGCGCCCGACTAGCGGGAGGCCCCTACGAGCAGTACTTC.

This clonotype was seen ten or more times. This beta chain lies outside the target of a library built for alpha chains; its clone size means little. This sequence joins TRBV5-6 and TRBJ2-5; 11 nucleotides agree with TRBD2. Looked up from germline, CDR1 is SGHDT and CDR2 is YYEEEE. The CDR3 spans 15 residues. Trimming at V came to 4 bases and at J to 2 bases, leaving 4 bases not matched to a gene. The DNA of the CDR3 is TGTGCCAGCAGCGATCGGACTAGCGGGCAAGAGACCCAGTACTTC. Its protein product is CASSDRTSGQETQYF. Complete variable domain (other parts from reference TRBV5-6 and TRBJ2-5): DAGVTQSPTHLIKTRGQQVTLRCSPKSGHDTVSWYQQALGQGPQFIFQYYEEEERQRGNFPDRFSGHQFPNYSSELNVNALLLGDSALYLCASSDRTSGQETQYFGPGTRLLVL.

This clonotype was recorded many times. This beta chain appears as a stray read in a library generated for alpha chains; its size is not informative. The rearrangement uses TRBV6-2 or TRBV6-3 and TRBJ1-1, with 7 bases matching TRBD1. J was trimmed by 9 bases and V by 4 bases; bases with no gene match: 8. The CDR3 has 13 amino acids. The germline V gene has CDR1 MNHEY and CDR2 SVGEGT. The CDR3 sequence is CASSSTLDRKAFF. The CDR3 DNA sequence: TGTGCCAGCAGTTCCACCTTGGACAGGAAAGCTTTCTTT.

This clonotype showed up many times. Since the library was made to target alpha chains, this beta chain is a stray read and its abundance is not meaningful. J is TRBJ2-7 and V is TRBV4-2; 7 positions match TRBD1. Germline CDR1 reads LGHNA; CDR2 reads YNFKEQ. This CDR3 comprises 18 residues. V dropped 0 bases and J dropped 1; count of bases not matched to a gene: 12. Here the CDR3 DNA reads TGTGCCAGCAGCCAAGAATTGGGACAGCCCCCCTTATCCTACGAGCAGTACTTC. Amino acid sequence: CASSQELGQPPLSYEQYF.

This clonotype was counted a few times. As an off-target read in a library built for alpha chains, this beta chain has a frequency of little significance. The rearrangement links TRBV5-1 to TRBJ1-2; D possibly corresponds to TRBD1 (6 bases). Trimming stripped 3 bases from V and 5 bases from J, with 17 bases between. Germline V gene sequence: CDR1 SGHRS, CDR2 YFSETQ. The CDR3 is 15 amino acids. The CDR3, as DNA: TGCGCCAGCAGCTCAAAACCGGACAGCGCGTATGGCTACACCTTC. It is translated as CASSSKPDSAYGYTF. The whole variable domain, filled in from reference TRBV5-1 and TRBJ1-2, reads KAGVTQTPRYLIKTRGQQVTLSCSPISGHRSVSWYQQTPGQGLQFLFEYFSETQRNKGNFPGRFSGRQFSNSRSEMNVSTLELGDSALYLCASSSKPDSAYGYTFGSGTRLTVV.